The entry below describes one TCR beta chain. Its antigen is not identified. This sample was taken from a study of a mutant IDH1 vaccine in newly diagnosed glioma. Study overall: Previous care, which was radiotherapy, temozolomide, or both, most often involved both. At week 35 came visit V12, and visit V13 followed at week 47.

Assay used: immunoSEQ multiplex PCR; TCRdb lists only in-frame clones, some missing. The sample lists about 60,000 clones, 80% to 90% occurring once. Study findings and constraints: Changes in top peripheral clonotypes did not appear linked to pseudoprogression.

Described time point: week 35, safety follow-up. The investigators gave 300 ug of mutant IDH1 20-mer peptide in each vaccine dose, together with topical imiquimod. Weeks 1, 3, 5, 7, 11, 15, 19 and 23 were when patients received their eight vaccinations. Germline V lookup: CDR1 MGHRA, CDR2 YSYEKL. Trimming left V 3 bases short and J 4 bases short, with 18 bases between. The CDR3 length is 16 residues. The clonotype originates from a man aged 25 to 40 with glioma. The sample was PBMCs, taken from a glioma patient whose treatment included an IDH1 peptide vaccine. This chain connects TRBV4-1 to TRBJ1-2; tentatively, D is TRBD1 (5 bases). The CDR3 DNA reads TGCGCCAGCAGCCACGGGATGCCCCAGGGAGCCTATGGCTACACCTTC. Translated, it gives CASSHGMPQGAYGYTF.